This T cell receptor (beta chain) was sequenced in a study of blood T cell repertoires in COVID-19. The wider study: The study drew acute and convalescent COVID-19 samples from the United States, Italy and Spain. Sources were T cells, B-cell-depleted T cells, or PBMCs; the material itself was cDNA or gDNA.

CDR1 ENHRY and CDR2 SYGVKD come from the germline V gene. V was clipped by 7 bases and J by 6 bases; unmatched bases: 5. The CDR3 extends over 13 amino acids. In the authors' workflow: Amplification of reference gene primers provided the estimated nucleated cell counts. Assay: immunoSEQ multiplex PCR; the TCRdb copy retains only in-frame clones and omits some. That table supplies the V and J calls and clone size; D and trimming were determined from the DNA. The table has fewer than 200,000 clones, 87% seen once; the top ten hold around 1.4%. This clonotype was sampled from a woman between 45 and 65 years old with acute or convalescent COVID-19. The chain combines TRBV10-3 with TRBJ1-2, with 10 bases aligning to TRBD1. Sequenced input: peripheral blood. In DNA form, the CDR3 reads TGTGCCATCACCCGGGACAGGGGCGATGGCTACACCTTC. It specifies CAITRDRGDGYTF.